This is a list of T cell receptor beta chains from one sample in a study of blood T cell repertoires in COVID-19. Produced via immunoSEQ multiplex PCR; TCRdb's table is partial and in-frame only. The sample gives about 90,000 clones, about 86% of which show up once; over 1.5% is in the top ten. The sample comprised peripheral blood. These receptors were collected from an elderly man with acute or convalescent COVID-19. The CDR3 runs from the conserved cysteine through the conserved F or W. A D gene is named only where the DNA matches it firmly. Expanded clones are given a class, and other clones once, few, many or no size at all.

v_gene	j_gene	d_gene	abundance	CDR3nt	CDR3aa
TRBV24-1	TRBJ2-3	.	.	TGTGCCACCAGTGAGGCAGGCACAGATACGCAGTATTTT	CATSEAGTDTQYF
TRBV19	TRBJ2-1	.	.	TGTGCCAGTAGGAGAGTAGCGGCCGGTGAGAGGGAGCAGTTCTTC	CASRRVAAGEREQFF
TRBV5-1	TRBJ2-4	TRBD2	once	TGCGCCAGCAGCTTGGCCCGTGGTCGGGAGGACCAAAAGTACATTCAGTACTTC	CASSLARGREDQKYIQYF
TRBV27	TRBJ2-7	TRBD1	.	TGTGCCAGCAGTATCGGGACAGCCTACGAGCAGTACTTC	CASSIGTAYEQYF
TRBV19	TRBJ2-7	TRBD2	.	TGTGCCAGTTCTATAGCGGGGGATCGCTACTACGAGCAGTACTTC	CASSIAGDRYYEQYF
TRBV18	TRBJ2-3	TRBD2	.	TGTGCCAGCTCACCGACTAGCGGGGACACAGATACGCAGTATTTT	CASSPTSGDTDTQYF
TRBV5-1	TRBJ1-1	.	.	TGCGCCAGCAGCTTACAGGGCCCCCCGAACACTGAAGCTTTCTTT	CASSLQGPPNTEAFF
TRBV6-5	TRBJ2-7	.	once	TGTGCCAGCTTAAGCGGACTACTCTACGAGCAGTACTTC	CASLSGLLYEQYF
TRBV7-9	TRBJ2-1	.	.	TGTGCCAGCAGCTTAGATCGGGTCCAAACGGGAAATGAGCAGTTCTTC	CASSLDRVQTGNEQFF
TRBV28	TRBJ2-7	.	once	TGTGCCAGCGGAGCGGACAGCGTTACCTACGAGCAGTACTTC	CASGADSVTYEQYF
TRBV11-2	TRBJ2-2	.	.	TGTGCCAGCAGCTTAGATGGGAGGACCGGGGAGCTGTTTTTT	CASSLDGRTGELFF
TRBV5-4	TRBJ2-1	TRBD1	.	TGTGCCAGCAGCCCGGGACAGGGAGCCTACAATGAGCAGTTCTTC	CASSPGQGAYNEQFF
TRBV2	TRBJ1-3	TRBD1	few	TGTGCCAGCAGTGTGGACAGGGGAAACACCATATATTTT	CASSVDRGNTIYF
TRBV19	TRBJ2-2	.	.	TGTGCCGTATCGAGGAGAGCGCCCGGGGAGCTGTTTTTT	CAVSRRAPGELFF
TRBV3-1/TRBV3-2	TRBJ2-1	TRBD2	.	TGTGCCAGCAGCCTCCAGGGAGGGAACCGCCTATACAATGAGCAGTTCTTC	CASSLQGGNRLYNEQFF
TRBV28	TRBJ1-5	.	.	TGTGCCAGCAGTTTAAGACAGTTAGCCCAGCCCCAGCATTTT	CASSLRQLAQPQHF
TRBV4-3	TRBJ2-1	TRBD2	.	TGCGCCAGCAGCCAGGCCAAACTAGCGGGAGGGTACAATGAGCAGTTCTTC	CASSQAKLAGGYNEQFF
TRBV24-1	TRBJ2-3	.	.	TGTGCCACCAGTGATTCGAGGATCACAGATACGCAGTATTTT	CATSDSRITDTQYF
TRBV28	TRBJ2-2	TRBD1	.	TGTGCCAGCAGCTACAGGGGGGCGAACACCGGGGAGCTGTTTTTT	CASSYRGANTGELFF
TRBV7-2	TRBJ2-7	.	.	TGTGCCAGCAGCTTAGAATTTCCCGGGACACCTTCCACCCCCTACGAGCAGTACTTC	CASSLEFPGTPSTPYEQYF
TRBV19	TRBJ1-4	.	.	TGTGCCAGTAGCACAGGGTTGAGTGAAAAACTGTTTTTT	CASSTGLSEKLFF
TRBV19	TRBJ2-5	.	.	TGTGCCAGTAGTTCGGGGGAGACCCAGTACTTC	CASSSGETQYF
TRBV25-1	TRBJ1-2	.	.	TGTGCCAGCAGTGAACACCTATCCTATGGCTACACCTTC	CASSEHLSYGYTF
TRBV5-1	TRBJ1-4	TRBD1	.	TGCGCCAGCAGCTTGAACAGGGGTGGTGAAAAACTGTTTTTT	CASSLNRGGEKLFF
TRBV5-8	TRBJ1-2	.	.	TGTGCCAGCAGCCTAGGCGGGTTGAGGGTGGACTATGGCTACACCTTC	CASSLGGLRVDYGYTF
TRBV5-4	TRBJ2-1	TRBD2	once	TGTGCCAGCAGCCCGACTAGCGGGAGCGTCCATGAGCAGTTCTTC	CASSPTSGSVHEQFF
TRBV20-1	TRBJ2-1	TRBD2	once	TGCAGTGCTAGTAAAGGCGGGAGGGACAATGAGCAGTTCTTC	CSASKGGRDNEQFF
TRBV3-1/TRBV3-2	TRBJ2-7	.	.	TGTGCCAGCAGCCTCCGGGAGCGAGAGCAGTACTTC	CASSLREREQYF
TRBV7-9	TRBJ2-1	.	.	TGTGCCAGCAGCTATACTGGCCGGGACTCAAATTCGCGGCAGTTCTTC	CASSYTGRDSNSRQFF
TRBV5-1	TRBJ2-7	.	.	TGCGCCAGCAGCTTGGTGAGGGCGACCTACGAGCAGTACTTC	CASSLVRATYEQYF
TRBV29-1	TRBJ2-7	TRBD1	.	TGCAGCGTGGTAAGGACAGGGGTCGACGAGCAGTACTTC	CSVVRTGVDEQYF
TRBV27	TRBJ2-7	TRBD2	once	TGTGCCAGCAGTCTAAAGGGACTACCGTTCTACGAGCAGTACTTC	CASSLKGLPFYEQYF
TRBV15	TRBJ2-3	TRBD2	.	TGTGCCACCAGCAGAGGGACTAGCGGAAGCACAGATACGCAGTATTTT	CATSRGTSGSTDTQYF
TRBV5-8	TRBJ2-7	TRBD1	.	TGTGCCAGCAGCTTGAGACAGGGGTCAGGAGAGCAGTACTTC	CASSLRQGSGEQYF
TRBV3-1/TRBV3-2	TRBJ2-3	TRBD2	.	TGTGCCAGCAGCAAGACTAGCGGGAGAACGGGACCGAGCACAGATACGCAGTATTTT	CASSKTSGRTGPSTDTQYF
TRBV18	TRBJ1-3	.	.	TGTGCCAGCTCACCACAAGGGGCTGGAAACACCATATATTTT	CASSPQGAGNTIYF
TRBV18	TRBJ2-1	TRBD1	.	TGTGCCAGCTCACGCCCTATTCGGGGACAGCACAATGAGCAGTTCTTC	CASSRPIRGQHNEQFF
TRBV4-3	TRBJ1-3	.	.	TGCGCCAGCAGCCAAGACAGGGTCGGCTCTGGAAACACCATATATTTT	CASSQDRVGSGNTIYF
TRBV7-2	TRBJ1-6	.	.	TGTGCCAGCAGCTTAGTATGGGCCGGGGATTCACCCCTCCACTTT	CASSLVWAGDSPLHF
TRBV10-3	TRBJ2-1	TRBD2	.	TGTGCCATCAGTGAAGGGGGACTAGCGGGCTCTTCGGGGTCCTACAATGAGCAGTTCTTC	CAISEGGLAGSSGSYNEQFF
TRBV19	TRBJ2-1	.	.	TGTGCCAGTAGTATAGATGAGACAGGCTCCTACAATGAGCAGTTCTTC	CASSIDETGSYNEQFF
TRBV7-2	TRBJ2-1	TRBD1	.	TGTGCCAGCAGCTTAGAACAGGGGGTATATGAGCAGTTCTTC	CASSLEQGVYEQFF
TRBV14	TRBJ2-2	.	.	TGTGCCAGCAGCCAAGACCTAACGAACACCGGGGAGCTGTTTTTT	CASSQDLTNTGELFF